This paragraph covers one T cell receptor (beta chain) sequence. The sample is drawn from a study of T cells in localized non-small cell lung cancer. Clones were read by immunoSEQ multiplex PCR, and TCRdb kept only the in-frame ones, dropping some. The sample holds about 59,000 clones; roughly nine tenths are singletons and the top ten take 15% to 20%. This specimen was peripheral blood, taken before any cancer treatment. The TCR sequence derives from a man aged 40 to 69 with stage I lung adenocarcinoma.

The CDR3 is CAWRGPGLAGGETQYF. The DNA for the CDR3 is TGTGCCTGGAGGGGCCCGGGACTAGCGGGAGGAGAGACCCAGTACTTC. The genes are TRBV30 and TRBJ2-5, with 15 positions matching TRBD2. Trimming at V came to 3 bases and at J to 4 bases, leaving 6 bases not matched to a gene. From germline, CDR1 is GTSNPN and CDR2 SVGIG (reference sequence). The CDR3 extends over 16 amino acids.